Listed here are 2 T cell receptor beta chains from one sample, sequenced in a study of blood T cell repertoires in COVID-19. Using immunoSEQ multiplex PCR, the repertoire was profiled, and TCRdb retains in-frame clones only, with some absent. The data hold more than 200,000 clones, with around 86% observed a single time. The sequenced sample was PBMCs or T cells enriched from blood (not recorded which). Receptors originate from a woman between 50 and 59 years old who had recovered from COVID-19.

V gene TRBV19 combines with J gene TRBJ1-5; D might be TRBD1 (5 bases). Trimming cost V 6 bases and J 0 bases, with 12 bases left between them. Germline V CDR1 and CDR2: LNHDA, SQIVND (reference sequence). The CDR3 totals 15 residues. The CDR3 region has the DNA TGTGCCAGTAGCCCCGGACATTTTAGCAATCAGCCCCAGCATTTT. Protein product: CASSPGHFSNQPQHF.

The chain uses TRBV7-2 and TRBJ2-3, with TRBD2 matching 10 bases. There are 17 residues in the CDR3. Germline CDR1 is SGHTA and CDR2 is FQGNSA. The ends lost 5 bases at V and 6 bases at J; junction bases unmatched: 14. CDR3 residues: CASSATGTSVVGDTQYF. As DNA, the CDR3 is TGTGCCAGCAGCGCCACCGGGACTAGCGTAGTAGGGGATACGCAGTATTTT.